These 30 T cell receptor beta chains were sequenced from one sample in a study of cytomegalovirus exposure and HLA in healthy donors. In the PCR, 60 Vbeta and 13 Jbeta primers were used. Generated by immunoSEQ multiplex PCR, the TCRdb table keeps only in-frame clones and is missing some. The repertoire consists of more than 150,000 clones, with roughly 77% occurring once and the leading ten covering about 2.5%. The sequencing input was PBMCs. The receptors here all came from a woman aged 25-40 years in good health and CMV-seropositive.

Only a few counts were recorded for this clone. The chain joins TRBV5-6 to TRBJ2-7, with D maybe TRBD1 (5 bases). The CDR3 length is 14 residues. Trimming left V 4 bases short and J 3 bases short, with 14 bases between. Germline V gives CDR1 SGHDT, CDR2 YYEEEE. CDR3 coding DNA: TGTGCCAGCAGCCGTATAGACAGCTTCTACGAGCAGTACTTC. Translated: CASSRIDSFYEQYF.

The chain is built from TRBV4-3 and TRBJ2-1; D may be TRBD2 (5 bases). The CDR3 has 13 residues. V lost 0 bases and J lost 9, with 9 bases in between. Germline V lookup: CDR1 LGHNA, CDR2 YSLEER. The CDR3 region has the DNA TGCGCCAGCAGCCAAGATCCTAGCCCTGAGCAGTTCTTC. As protein: CASSQDPSPEQFF.

The chain recombines TRBV28 with TRBJ1-2; 8 bases are shared with TRBD1. V shed 5 bases, J shed 0 bases, and the junction held 5 bases outside the gene matches. This CDR3 is 15 amino acids long. Germline V CDR1 and CDR2: MDHEN, SYDVKM. CDR3 protein: CASSVGQETNYGYTF. CDR3 sequence (DNA): TGTGCCAGCAGTGTGGGACAGGAAACTAACTATGGCTACACCTTC.

This chain connects TRBV7-6 to TRBJ2-3; tentatively, D is TRBD2 (5 bases). V was clipped by 4 bases and J by 3 bases, with 20 bases between them. In germline, CDR1 is SGHVS, CDR2 FNYEAQ. There are 17 residues in the CDR3. This CDR3 reads CASSWAADPDVTDTQYF. CDR3 sequence (DNA): TGTGCCAGCAGCTGGGCAGCGGACCCCGATGTGACAGATACGCAGTATTTT.

This chain joins TRBV7-9 and TRBJ2-5; 7 bases are a match to TRBD2. CDR3 length: 15 residues. The germline V gene has CDR1 SEHNR and CDR2 FQNEAQ (reference sequence). The trim removed 3 bases at V and 5 bases at J, leaving 9 bases unmatched. CDR3 bases: TGTGCCAGCAGCTTGGGAGGGGTCCCAAAGGAGACCCAGTACTTC. Translation: CASSLGGVPKETQYF.

This rearrangement joins TRBV5-4 to TRBJ2-3; possibly TRBD2 for D (6 bases). The CDR3 is made up of 14 amino acids. V shed 8 bases and J shed 4 bases, with 17 bases lying between them. In germline, CDR1 is SGHNT, CDR2 YYREEE (reference sequence). The CDR3 sequence is CASTAGLKPDTQYF. The CDR3 DNA reads as TGTGCCAGTACCGCGGGGCTTAAGCCAGATACGCAGTATTTT.

This clone was counted a single time. The DNA for the CDR3 is TGTGCCAGCAGCTTAGGACAGGGGTTAACATTTGACTATGGCTACACCTTC. Its protein is CASSLGQGLTFDYGYTF. This sequence joins TRBV7-2 and TRBJ1-2; 8 nucleotides align to TRBD1. Per germline, CDR1 SGHTA and CDR2 FQGNSA. The junction had 10 bases not matched to a gene; V was cut back by 1 base and J by 3 bases. The CDR3 is 17 amino acids.

The rearrangement uses TRBV2 and TRBJ1-5; D remains unclear. V was cut by 0 bases and J by 14 bases, with 14 bases left in between. CDR3 length equals 13 residues. Germline V gene lookup returns CDR1 SNHLY and CDR2 FYNNEI. Here the CDR3 DNA reads TGTGCCAGCAGTGAAGCGCCGGAGGTCGGTAAGCATTTT. Encoded protein: CASSEAPEVGKHF.

With respect to this clone: Other DNA variants within this sample encode the same CDR3. The chain uses TRBV27 and TRBJ2-7, with TRBD1 as a possible D gene (5 bases). The CDR3 runs 14 residues. V was cut by 2 bases and J by 2 bases, with 10 bases left in between. Germline CDR1 MNHEY, CDR2 SMNVEV (reference sequence). The CDR3 sequence is CASSLGQGPYEQYF. CDR3 sequence (DNA): TGTGCCAGCAGTTTAGGGCAGGGTCCCTACGAGCAGTACTTC.

V gene TRBV5-1 combines with J gene TRBJ1-1; D is possibly TRBD1 (5 bases). This CDR3 spans 14 amino acids. The germline V and J ends were trimmed by 0 bases and 4 bases, with 10 bases remaining between them. Looked up from germline, CDR1 is SGHRS and CDR2 is YFSETQ. CDR3 in amino acids: CASSLVGEGTEAFF. CDR3 nucleotide sequence: TGCGCCAGCAGCTTGGTGGGGGAGGGCACTGAAGCTTTCTTT.

The rearrangement links TRBV28 to TRBJ1-5, with no clear D. V was shortened by 7 bases and J by 0 bases, with 7 bases between the two germline ends. This CDR3 has 13 residues. Germline assignment: CDR1 MDHEN and CDR2 SYDVKM. DNA for the CDR3: TGTGCCAGCACGGTTAGTAGCAATCAGCCCCAGCATTTT. It encodes CASTVSSNQPQHF.

The chain is built from TRBV7-9 and TRBJ2-1, with 8 bases identical to TRBD2. Trimming cost V 5 bases and J 6 bases; bases outside gene matches: 9. The CDR3 has 15 amino acids. The germline CDR1 and CDR2 sequences are SEHNR and FQNEAQ (reference sequence). The CDR3 region has the DNA TGTGCCAGCAGCCCCCGGGAGGGGGGGTTCAATGAGCAGTTCTTC. Protein product: CASSPREGGFNEQFF. Full variable domain (outside the CDR3, taken from reference TRBV7-9 and TRBJ2-1): DTGVSQNPRHKITKRGQNVTFRCDPISEHNRLYWYRQTLGQGPEFLTYFQNEAQLEKSRLLSDRFSAERPKGSFSTLEIQRTEQGDSAMYLCASSPREGGFNEQFFGPGTRLTVL.

The chain combines TRBV18 with TRBJ1-3; D uncertain. The CDR3 length is 15 residues. Germline V lookup: CDR1 KGHSH, CDR2 LQKENI. V was pared by 4 bases and J by 0 bases, with 10 bases between. CDR3 region: CASSRDMSSGNTIYF. Here the CDR3 DNA reads TGTGCCAGCTCACGAGACATGAGCTCTGGAAACACCATATATTTT.

Concerning this clone itself: A read error may produce the germline difference seen at one junction end. This rearrangement joins TRBV5-8 to TRBJ2-6; perhaps TRBD1 as D (5 bases). This CDR3 region has 16 residues. Germline V lookup: CDR1 SGHTS, CDR2 YDEGEE. The CDR3 region is CASREIGLSGANGLTF. The DNA for the CDR3 is TGTGCCAGCAGGGAGATAGGTCTCTCTGGGGCCAACGGCCTGACTTTC.

In its sample, this clone was seen once. This chain connects TRBV11-2 to TRBJ2-7; D is unresolved. CDR3 length equals 11 residues. The germline V gene has CDR1 SGHAT and CDR2 FQNNGV. Trimming shortened V by 5 bases and J by 3 bases, and 5 bases separated the two germline ends. CDR3 in amino acids: CASSASYEQYF. The CDR3 DNA follows: TGTGCCAGCAGCGCCAGCTACGAGCAGTACTTC.

The gene calls are TRBV5-4 and TRBJ1-2; TRBD1 matches 7 bases. The V gene's germline CDR1 is SGHNT and CDR2 YYREEE (reference sequence). Trimming took 2 bases from V and 2 from J; bases not matched to a gene: 6. The length of the CDR3 is 15 residues. The chain's CDR3 is CASSLQGRGNYGYTF. In nucleotides, the CDR3 is TGTGCCAGCAGCTTACAGGGGCGAGGGAACTATGGCTACACCTTC.

A few counts support this clone. This rearrangement joins TRBV7-6 to TRBJ2-1; 9 nucleotides match TRBD1. Germline CDR1 SGHVS, CDR2 FNYEAQ. There are 15 residues in the CDR3. The V gene end was trimmed by 5 bases and the J gene end by 4 bases; junction bases not matched to a gene: 6. In DNA, the CDR3 is TGTGCCAGCAGCATAGGACAGGGGACATACAATGAGCAGTTCTTC. This codes for CASSIGQGTYNEQFF.

The V gene is TRBV7-6, the J gene TRBJ2-2; 7 bases fit TRBD2. The CDR3 sequence is 16 residues long. The J segment lost 2 bases and the V segment lost 5 bases, leaving 8 bases of the junction unmatched. Germline V gene data show CDR1 as SGHVS and CDR2 as FNYEAQ. The CDR3 sequence is CASSRRPSGNTGELFF. In nucleotides, the CDR3 is TGTGCCAGCAGCCGCCGCCCTAGCGGTAACACCGGGGAGCTGTTTTTT.

The chain's CDR3 is CASSQEGRSGLGTDTQYF. CDR3 bases: TGTGCCAGCAGCCAAGAGGGGCGTTCGGGACTTGGCACAGATACGCAGTATTTT. The J gene is TRBJ2-3, the V gene TRBV14; weak D call: TRBD2 (6 bases). From germline, CDR1 is SGHDN and CDR2 FVKESK. The CDR3 is 18 residues long. Trimming took 0 bases from V and 1 from J, leaving 17 bases between them.

The table lists this clone with a count of one. The chain employs TRBV27 and TRBJ1-1; the D gene is possibly TRBD1 (5 bases). Trimming took off 5 bases at V and 0 bases at J, with 7 bases between the two ends. Germline loops: CDR1 MNHEY, CDR2 SMNVEV (reference sequence). There are 13 residues in the CDR3. The CDR3 DNA reads TGTGCCAGCAGTATACAGGTGAACACTGAAGCTTTCTTT. Protein sequence: CASSIQVNTEAFF.

Here the CDR3 DNA reads TGCGCCAGCAGCCAAGAAAGGTATGGCGGGGGATCGAATACGCAGTATTTT. Translation gives CASSQERYGGGSNTQYF. This rearrangement joins TRBV4-3 to TRBJ2-3; 7 bases agree with TRBD2. The germline gives CDR1 LGHNA, CDR2 YSLEER. The CDR3 is made up of 17 amino acids. The V and J ends lost 0 bases and 7 bases, in that order; junction bases with no gene match: 13.

The chain is built from TRBV18 and TRBJ1-2, with a weak D call TRBD1 (6 bases). The CDR3 has 13 amino acids. V lost 5 bases and J 5 bases, leaving 12 bases between the germline ends. The V gene's germline CDR1 is KGHSH and CDR2 LQKENI. CDR3 sequence (DNA): TGTGCCAGCTCAATAGACAGGACTTATGGCTACACCTTC. Translation: CASSIDRTYGYTF.

V and J are TRBV7-2 and TRBJ1-2; tentative D call: TRBD1 (5 bases). Germline values: CDR1 SGHTA, CDR2 FQGNSA. Trimming stripped 0 bases from V and 2 bases from J, with 7 bases between. CDR3 size: 14 residues. DNA of the CDR3: TGTGCCAGCAGCTTAGCGTCAGGGAACTATGGCTACACCTTC. The encoded protein is CASSLASGNYGYTF.

This sequence joins TRBV19 and TRBJ1-5; a weak D match, TRBD1 (6 bases). V lost 5 bases and J lost 2, with 13 bases in between. CDR1 and CDR2 (germline): LNHDA, SQIVND (reference sequence). CDR3 length equals 15 residues. This chain's CDR3 is CASSPKGGGNQPQHF. As DNA, the CDR3 is TGTGCCAGTAGTCCTAAGGGGGGGGGCAATCAGCCCCAGCATTTT.

This chain joins TRBV19 and TRBJ1-2; D is unclear. This CDR3 has 13 amino acids. Germline V lookup: CDR1 LNHDA, CDR2 SQIVND (reference sequence). The ends were cut back, 4 bases at V and 0 bases at J, with 6 bases in the middle. The CDR3, as DNA: TGTGCCAGTAGTACCACAGCTAACTATGGCTACACCTTC. This translates into CASSTTANYGYTF. The full variable domain, completed using reference TRBV19 and TRBJ1-2, is DGGITQSPKYLFRKEGQNVTLSCEQNLNHDAMYWYRQDPGQGLRLIYYSQIVNDFQKGDIAEGYSVSREKKESFPLTVTSAQKNPTAFYLCASSTTANYGYTFGSGTRLTVV.

This clone was recorded once. The rearrangement joins TRBV10-3 to TRBJ1-2; the match to TRBD1 covers 7 bases. V lost 6 bases, J lost 1 base, and 5 bases stayed unmatched. This CDR3 has 14 amino acids. CDR1 is ENHRY, CDR2 SYGVKD, per germline. The CDR3 DNA follows: TGTGCCATCAGCCCGACAGGGAATAACTATGGCTACACCTTC. Protein sequence: CAISPTGNNYGYTF.

This chain uses TRBV30 with TRBJ2-1; 12 nucleotides align to TRBD2. The CDR3 is 15 amino acids. V gave up 1 base and J gave up 7 bases; unmatched junction bases: 5. Per the germline V gene, CDR1 is GTSNPN and CDR2 is SVGIG (reference sequence). This CDR3 is CAWSGASGGANEQFF. Written as DNA, the CDR3 is TGTGCCTGGAGTGGGGCTAGCGGGGGGGCTAATGAGCAGTTCTTC.

J is TRBJ1-1 and V is TRBV2, with unresolved D. CDR3 length: 14 amino acids. V was trimmed by 4 bases and J by 0 bases, leaving 9 bases between them. CDR1 is SNHLY and CDR2 is FYNNEI in the germline V gene. The CDR3 region is CASSGTYLNTEAFF. The CDR3 DNA reads as TGTGCCAGCAGTGGGACTTACTTGAACACTGAAGCTTTCTTT.

The chain combines TRBV6-5 with TRBJ1-2, with 7 nucleotides matching TRBD1. V was pared by 4 bases and J by 8 bases, with 7 bases of the junction left unmatched. CDR3 length: 13 residues. The V gene's germline CDR1 is MNHEY and CDR2 SVGAGI. CDR3 nucleotides: TGTGCCAGCAGTTTCGACAGGGCTGGCGGCTACACCTTC. Encoded protein: CASSFDRAGGYTF.

V usage is TRBV28 and J usage is TRBJ1-5; D unclear. The V and J ends lost 6 bases and 2 bases respectively, with 11 bases between them. From germline, CDR1 is MDHEN and CDR2 SYDVKM. The CDR3 contains 14 residues. CDR3: CASSHETGNQPQHF. CDR3 sequence (DNA): TGTGCCAGCAGCCATGAAACGGGCAATCAGCCCCAGCATTTT.